This T cell receptor (beta chain) was captured by sequencing in a study of T-cell reconstitution after alpha-beta-depleted transplantation in children (dated by TCRdb to about 2016). With respect to the entire study: Using TCR repertoire profiling, the study followed T-cell immune reconstitution in a quantitative way in children after TCRalphabeta/CD19-depleted allogeneic hematopoietic cell transplantation.

Unmatched junction bases come to 6, with V trimmed by 5 bases and J by 15 bases. The CDR3 runs 12 amino acids, cysteine and phenylalanine included. The kept DNA is CDR3 alone, 36 bases in frame from the first base. Looking up the germline V gene yields CDR1 SGHTA and CDR2 FQGNSA. Receptors were amplified or captured by PCR. Sequencing relied on an Illumina HiSeq 2500. Molecular barcoding was employed in the preparation of TCR libraries, with unique molecular identifiers being used to normalize TCRbeta repertoire quantification. Clones were called with MiXCR by TCRdb after fastp trimmed the public reads at Q25, and only in-frame beta chains were retained. Each CDR3 protein appears once, grouped with its most common genes and DNA. Recorded for this sample are roughly 500,000 distinct CDR3 sequences; around a third of them occurred a single time. Together, the top ten hold more than 2% of the sample. This clonotype was seen a handful of times. This clone's antigen is unknown. No much larger clone is present one base from it, and per-base qualities are unavailable.

The V gene is TRBV7-2 and the J gene is TRBJ2-1, with TRBD2 identical over 11 junction bases. The receptor was isolated from a human donor who donated a stem cell graft to a child with aplastic anemia. The sequenced sample was PBMCs from the stem cell graft donor, obtained from the stem cell graft. The CDR3 is CASSLTSGRTFF. Here is the DNA: TGTGCCAGCAGCCTTACTAGCGGGAGAACGTTCTTC.